This T cell receptor beta chain was recovered during a study of regulatory T cells in long-lasting Graves disease. The sample's time point: newly diagnosed GD, antithyroid drugs for less than 3 months. After RNA was extracted from PBMCs, the TCR library was made from it. The germline CDR1 and CDR2 sequences are MNHEY and SMNVEV (reference sequence). Trimming removed 0 bases from V and 10 bases from J; junction bases left unmatched: 10. The CDR3 is made up of 17 amino acids. Through Arm-PCR of CDR3 regions and iRepertoire HTBI primers, TCR beta libraries were built. TCRdb used MiXCR to reprocess the multiplex PCR reads, holding one entry per CDR3 protein. The sample has 420,000 or so distinct CDR3 sequences; roughly 15% are singletons. For this clonotype: No antigen is known for it.

Study outcomes and limitations: Whereas about a thousand public clonotypes were shared by new patients, persistent patients shared more, at under 3,000.

The same data also contributed to another study, on T cells in Graves' hyperthyroidism and ophthalmopathy. That report notes: Diagnosis rested on symptoms, serum thyroxine and TRAb, thyroid ultrasound, and orbital computed tomography. TCR CDR3 underwent first-round RT-PCR with the HTBI primer set.

The sample consisted of peripheral blood mononuclear cells (PBMCs), taken at new diagnosis, from a patient treated with antithyroid drugs. V and J are TRBV27 and TRBJ2-7; 15 bases are a match to TRBD2. The source is a woman younger than 35 with Graves disease. The CDR3 DNA reads as TGTGCCAGCAGTTTATCCCCGTGGACTAGCGGGAGGGCCGACCAGTACTTC. This sequence encodes CASSLSPWTSGRADQYF.